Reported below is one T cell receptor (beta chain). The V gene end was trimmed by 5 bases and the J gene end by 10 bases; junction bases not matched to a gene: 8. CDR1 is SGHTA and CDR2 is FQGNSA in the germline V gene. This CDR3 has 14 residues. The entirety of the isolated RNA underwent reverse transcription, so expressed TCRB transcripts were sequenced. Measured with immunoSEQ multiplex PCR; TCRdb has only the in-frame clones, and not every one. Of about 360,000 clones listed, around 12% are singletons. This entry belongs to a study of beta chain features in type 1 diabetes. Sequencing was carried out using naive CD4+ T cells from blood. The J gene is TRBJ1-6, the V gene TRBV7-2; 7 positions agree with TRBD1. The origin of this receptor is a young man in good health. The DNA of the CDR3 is TGTGCCAGCAGCCAGGGGGACCGAGGGTCACCCCTCCACTTT. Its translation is CASSQGDRGSPLHF.